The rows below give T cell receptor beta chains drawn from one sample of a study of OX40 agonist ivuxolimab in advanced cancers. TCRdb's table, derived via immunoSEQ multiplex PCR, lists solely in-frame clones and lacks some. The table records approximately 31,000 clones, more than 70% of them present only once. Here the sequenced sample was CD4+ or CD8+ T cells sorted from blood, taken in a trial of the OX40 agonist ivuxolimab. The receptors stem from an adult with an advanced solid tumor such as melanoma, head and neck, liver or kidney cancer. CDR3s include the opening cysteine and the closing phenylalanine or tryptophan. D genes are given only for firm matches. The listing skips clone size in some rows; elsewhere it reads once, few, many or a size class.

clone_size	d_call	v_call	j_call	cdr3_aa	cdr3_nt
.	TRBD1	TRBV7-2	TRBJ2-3	CASSFDRGSADTQYF	TGTGCCAGCAGCTTTGACAGGGGTAGCGCAGATACGCAGTATTTT
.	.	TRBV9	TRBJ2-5	CASNVGSLQETQYF	TGTGCCAGCAACGTAGGTTCTCTACAAGAGACCCAGTACTTC
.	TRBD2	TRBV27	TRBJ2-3	CASSLAGGWDTQYF	TGTGCCAGCAGCTTAGCGGGAGGGTGGGATACGCAGTATTTT
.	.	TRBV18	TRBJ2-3	CASSPTGADTQYF	TGTGCCAGCTCACCAACGGGAGCAGATACGCAGTATTTT
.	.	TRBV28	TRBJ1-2	CASSLTGANYGYTF	TGTGCCAGCAGTTTGACAGGAGCTAACTATGGCTACACCTTC
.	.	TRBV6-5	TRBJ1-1	CASRRGSEAFF	TGTGCCAGCAGGAGGGGATCGGAAGCTTTCTTT
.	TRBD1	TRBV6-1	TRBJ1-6	CASSTGQTNSPLHF	TGTGCCAGCAGTACGGGACAGACTAATTCACCCCTCCACTTT
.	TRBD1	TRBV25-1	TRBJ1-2	CASSEALGTGLYGYTF	TGTGCCAGCAGTGAAGCCTTAGGGACAGGCCTCTATGGCTACACCTTC
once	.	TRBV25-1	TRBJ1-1	CASSGISTEAFF	TGTGCCAGCAGTGGAATTAGTACTGAAGCTTTCTTT
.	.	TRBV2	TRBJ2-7	CASSHDSYEQYF	TGTGCCAGCAGTCACGACTCCTACGAGCAGTACTTC
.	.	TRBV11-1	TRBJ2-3	CASSPEPGTDTQYF	TGTGCCAGCAGCCCTGAACCCGGCACAGATACGCAGTATTTT
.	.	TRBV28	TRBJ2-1	CASSLLGSSYNEQFF	TGTGCCAGCAGTTTATTGGGGAGCTCCTACAATGAGCAGTTCTTC
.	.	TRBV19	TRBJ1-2	CASSTAGTESYGYTF	TGTGCCAGTAGTACCGCCGGGACGGAAAGCTATGGCTACACCTTC
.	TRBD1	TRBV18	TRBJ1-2	CASSPSGTVEGYTF	TGTGCCAGCTCACCGTCCGGGACAGTTGAAGGCTACACCTTC
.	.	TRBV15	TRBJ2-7	CATSREKQNEQYF	TGTGCCACCAGCAGAGAAAAGCAGAACGAGCAGTACTTC
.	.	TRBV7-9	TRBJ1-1	CASSLAAQVMTEAFF	TGTGCCAGCAGCTTAGCTGCTCAGGTGATGACTGAAGCTTTCTTT
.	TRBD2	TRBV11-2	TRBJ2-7	CASSLVAGSSYEQYF	TGTGCCAGCAGCTTAGTAGCGGGCAGCTCCTACGAGCAGTACTTC
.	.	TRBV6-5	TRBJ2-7	CASRTDGTYEQYF	TGTGCCAGCAGGACAGACGGGACCTACGAGCAGTACTTC
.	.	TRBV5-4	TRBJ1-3	CASSLAGNTIYF	TGTGCCAGCAGCTTGGCTGGAAACACCATATATTTT
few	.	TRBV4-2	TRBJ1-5	CASSQDGGGNQPQHF	TGTGCCAGCAGCCAAGACGGGGGGGGCAATCAGCCCCAGCATTTT
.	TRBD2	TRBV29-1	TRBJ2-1	CSVRAGVGNEQFF	TGCAGCGTTCGGGCGGGAGTTGGCAATGAGCAGTTCTTC
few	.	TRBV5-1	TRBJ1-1	CASSLATANTEAFF	TGCGCCAGCAGCCTCGCCACAGCGAACACTGAAGCTTTCTTT
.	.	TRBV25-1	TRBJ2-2	CASMDRKATGELFF	TGTGCCAGCATGGACAGAAAGGCGACCGGGGAGCTGTTTTTT
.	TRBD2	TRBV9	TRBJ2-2	CASSDSPGLAGFTGELFF	TGTGCCAGCAGCGATTCCCCGGGACTAGCGGGATTCACCGGGGAGCTGTTTTTT
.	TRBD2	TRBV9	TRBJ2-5	CASSPGGSQETQYF	TGTGCCAGCAGCCCGGGGGGGTCGCAAGAGACCCAGTACTTC
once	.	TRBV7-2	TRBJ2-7	CASSSLGLVYYEQYF	TGTGCCAGCAGCTCACTAGGACTCGTGTACTACGAGCAGTACTTC
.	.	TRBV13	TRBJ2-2	CASSLQEGELFF	TGTGCCAGCAGCCTACAGGAAGGGGAGCTGTTTTTT
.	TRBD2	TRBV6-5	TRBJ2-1	CASSPRGGRATEQFF	TGTGCCAGCAGTCCTAGGGGCGGGAGGGCCACTGAGCAGTTCTTC
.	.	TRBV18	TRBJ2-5	CASSPSGEETQYF	TGTGCCAGCTCACCATCAGGGGAAGAGACCCAGTACTTC
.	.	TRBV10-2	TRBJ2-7	CASSDGGWEQYF	TGCGCCAGCAGTGATGGAGGGTGGGAGCAGTACTTC
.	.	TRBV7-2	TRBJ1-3	CASSLFGGFSGNTIYF	TGTGCCAGCAGCTTATTTGGGGGATTCTCTGGAAACACCATATATTTT
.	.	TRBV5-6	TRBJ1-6	CASSSRQVGYDSPLHF	TGTGCCAGCAGCTCCCGCCAAGTAGGGTATGATTCACCCCTCCACTTT
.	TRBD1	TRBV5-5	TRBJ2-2	CASSSTGATNTGELFF	TGTGCCAGCAGCTCAACAGGGGCAACGAACACTGGGGAGCTGTTTTTT
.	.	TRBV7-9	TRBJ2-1	CASSLILAASSYNEQFF	TGTGCCAGCAGCTTAATTCTAGCTGCAAGCTCCTACAATGAGCAGTTCTTC
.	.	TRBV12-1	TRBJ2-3	CASSKIAELGTQYF	TGTGCCAGCAGCAAGATAGCGGAATTAGGTACGCAGTATTTT